These T cell receptor beta chains were read from a single sample in a study of shared clonotypes between healthy human individuals. The data were produced by immunoSEQ multiplex PCR, yet TCRdb's version contains in-frame clones alone and is incomplete. This table holds around 690,000 clones, roughly 88% found once. The sample comprised memory CD8+ T cells from PBMCs. All receptors come from a man aged 18 to 30 in good health. Some clones in this sample may be carry-over from other donors' samples. CDR3s include the opening cysteine and the closing phenylalanine or tryptophan. A D gene is named only where the DNA matches it firmly. The size of a clone is reported for some rows only, either as once, few or many, or as a class for expanded clones.

v_call	clone_size	d_call	j_call	cdr3_nt	cdr3_aa
TRBV27	-	-	TRBJ2-3	TGTGCCAGCAGTTTGGGCAGGGCCGCCTTCACAGATACGCAGTATTTT	CASSLGRAAFTDTQYF
TRBV27	once	TRBD1	TRBJ2-2	TGTGCCAGCAGCCGGATCCGGGTTAGGGGGCCCGGGGAGCTGTTTTTT	CASSRIRVRGPGELFF
TRBV2	once	-	TRBJ1-3	TGTGCCAGCAGTGAGTCCGCAGGCTCTACCGCTGGAAACACCATATATTTT	CASSESAGSTAGNTIYF
TRBV19	-	-	TRBJ1-1	TGTGCCAGTAGTGCAGGACGGCGGGGGGTGAACACTGAAGCTTTCTTT	CASSAGRRGVNTEAFF
TRBV27	once	-	TRBJ2-3	TGTGCCAGCAGCCTAGCAGCCCCCACAGATACGCAGTATTTT	CASSLAAPTDTQYF
TRBV2	-	TRBD2	TRBJ2-7	TGTGCCAGCAGTGAACTAGCGGGAGTTCCCTCCTACGAGCAGTACTTC	CASSELAGVPSYEQYF
TRBV2	-	-	TRBJ2-1	TGTGCCCCCAAGGGCCCGGGTGAGCAGTTCTTC	CAPKGPGEQFF
TRBV6-1	-	-	TRBJ2-7	TGTGCCAGCAGTGAACGGGCTGCCGAGCAGTACTTC	CASSERAAEQYF
TRBV7-2	-	-	TRBJ2-3	TGTGCCAGCAAATCAGGGGTAACAGATACGCAGTATTTT	CASKSGVTDTQYF
TRBV9	-	TRBD1	TRBJ1-4	TGTGCCAGCAGCGTAGGGGGGACAGGGGATGAAAAACTGTTTTTT	CASSVGGTGDEKLFF
TRBV28	-	-	TRBJ1-5	TGTGCCAGCAGTTTGGCTGCCTATAGCAATCAGCCCCAGCATTTT	CASSLAAYSNQPQHF
TRBV28	-	-	TRBJ2-1	TGTGCCAGCAGCTCCCCGCGACTAGGTCTATTGGGGGAGCAGTTCTTC	CASSSPRLGLLGEQFF
TRBV5-5	-	TRBD1	TRBJ2-5	TGTGCCAGCAGCTCCCTCCAGGGGGCTCGAGGGGAGACCCAGTACTTC	CASSSLQGARGETQYF
TRBV28	-	-	TRBJ2-2	TGTGCCAGCAGTTTCTCCCTCGGGGCGGGCCCCGGGGAGCTGTTTTTT	CASSFSLGAGPGELFF
TRBV10-1	-	TRBD2	TRBJ2-1	TGCGCCAGCAGTGAGCAACGTACTAGCGGGAGCAATGAGCAGTTCTTC	CASSEQRTSGSNEQFF
TRBV19	-	-	TRBJ2-1	TGTGCCACTAGGGGCGGCGATTTCGGGTACAATGAGCAGTTCTTC	CATRGGDFGYNEQFF
TRBV9	-	TRBD2	TRBJ2-7	TGTGCCAGCAGCGCTACTAGCGGGAGGATCCCCTCCTACGAGCAGTACTTC	CASSATSGRIPSYEQYF
TRBV4-3	-	TRBD2	TRBJ2-7	TGCGCCAGCAGCCTACGCCCTAGCGGGGATGAGGGCTCCTACGAGCAGTACTTC	CASSLRPSGDEGSYEQYF
TRBV4-3	-	-	TRBJ2-5	TGCGCCAGCAGCCAAGGGACCCGCCCGAGGGAGACCCAGTACTTC	CASSQGTRPRETQYF
TRBV10-3	-	-	TRBJ2-7	TGTGCCATCTCACGAGGCGAAACCTACGAGCAGTACTTC	CAISRGETYEQYF
TRBV27	-	-	TRBJ2-5	TGTGCCAGCAGTCCAGGGGACTTACAAGAGACCCAGTACTTC	CASSPGDLQETQYF
TRBV7-9	-	-	TRBJ2-3	TGTGCCAGCAGCTTAACCGTGGGTAGAGTGGATACGCAGTATTTT	CASSLTVGRVDTQYF